The T cell receptor (beta chain) under discussion was sequenced for a study of cytomegalovirus exposure and HLA in healthy donors. The study ran its PCR with 60 Vbeta and 13 Jbeta primers. Sequencing was performed with immunoSEQ multiplex PCR; in TCRdb, only in-frame clones are kept and a portion is missing. There are around 140,000 clones in the sample; around nine tenths occur only once, and more than 4% lies in the top ten. Overall study findings and caveats: Presence/absence analyses took donor sequencing depth as roughly uniform. Associated with HLA alleles at 0.05 false discovery rate in a later analysis were 15,000 to 20,000 TCR beta sequences. The study flagged some 170 TCR beta chains as cytomegalovirus-associated.

On this clone itself: Its antigen is not known.

With 3 bases clipped from V and 6 bases from J, the junction kept 9 bases outside the gene matches. Germline CDR1 SGHNT, CDR2 YYREEE (reference sequence). The CDR3 has 15 residues. Sequencing input: PBMCs. This TCR was recovered from a woman aged 30 to 39 in good health and CMV-seronegative. The chain carries TRBV5-4 and TRBJ2-5, with 9 bases lining up with TRBD2. The CDR3 DNA reads TGTGCCAGCAGCTCAGTAGGCGGGGGGGCGAAGACCCAGTACTTC. Its protein product is CASSSVGGGAKTQYF.